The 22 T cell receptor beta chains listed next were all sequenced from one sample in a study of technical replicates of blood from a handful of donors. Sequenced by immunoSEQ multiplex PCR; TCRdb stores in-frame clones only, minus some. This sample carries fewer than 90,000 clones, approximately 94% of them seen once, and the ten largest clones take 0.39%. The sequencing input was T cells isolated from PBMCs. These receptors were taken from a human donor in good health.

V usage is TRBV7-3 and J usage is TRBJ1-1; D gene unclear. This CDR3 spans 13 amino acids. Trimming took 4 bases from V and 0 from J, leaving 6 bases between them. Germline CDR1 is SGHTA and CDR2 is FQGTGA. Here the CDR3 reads CASSSRLNTEAFF. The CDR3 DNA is TGTGCCAGCAGCTCCAGGCTGAACACTGAAGCTTTCTTT. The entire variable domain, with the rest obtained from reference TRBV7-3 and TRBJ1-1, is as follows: GAGVSQTPSNKVTEKGKYVELRCDPISGHTALYWYRQSLGQGPEFLIYFQGTGAADDSGLPNDRFFAVRPEGSVSTLKIQRTERGDSAVYLCASSSRLNTEAFFGQGTRLTVV.

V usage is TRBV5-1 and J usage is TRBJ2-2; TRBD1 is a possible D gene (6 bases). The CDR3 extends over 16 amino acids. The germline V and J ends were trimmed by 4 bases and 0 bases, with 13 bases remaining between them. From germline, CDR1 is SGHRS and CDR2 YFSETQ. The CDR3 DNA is TGCGCCAGCAGCAGGTCAGGGGCCACGAACACCGGGGAGCTGTTTTTT. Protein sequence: CASSRSGATNTGELFF.

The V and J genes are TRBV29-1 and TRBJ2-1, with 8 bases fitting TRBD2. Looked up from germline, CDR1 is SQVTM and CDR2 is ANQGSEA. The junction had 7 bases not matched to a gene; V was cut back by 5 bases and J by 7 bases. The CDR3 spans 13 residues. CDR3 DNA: TGCAGCGTTTTTAGCGGGATCGGGAATGAGCAGTTCTTC. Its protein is CSVFSGIGNEQFF.

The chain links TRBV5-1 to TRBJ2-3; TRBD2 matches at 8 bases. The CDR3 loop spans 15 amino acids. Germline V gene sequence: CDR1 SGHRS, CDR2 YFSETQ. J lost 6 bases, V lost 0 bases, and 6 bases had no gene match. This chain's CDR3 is CASSLESGRFDTQYF. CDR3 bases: TGCGCCAGCAGCTTGGAAAGCGGGAGATTTGATACGCAGTATTTT.

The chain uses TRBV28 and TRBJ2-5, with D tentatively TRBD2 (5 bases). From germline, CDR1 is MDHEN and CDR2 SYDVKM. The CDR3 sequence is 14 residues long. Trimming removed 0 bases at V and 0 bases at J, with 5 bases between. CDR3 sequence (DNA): TGTGCCAGCAGTTTATGGCGGGACCAAGAGACCCAGTACTTC. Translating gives CASSLWRDQETQYF.

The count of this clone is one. As DNA, the CDR3 is TGTGCCAGCAGCTTAACTGACAGGGACCTTGAAAAACTGTTTTTT. This translates into CASSLTDRDLEKLFF. This chain links TRBV5-6 with TRBJ1-4; 7 bases map to TRBD1. Germline V gives CDR1 SGHDT, CDR2 YYEEEE. V lost 2 bases and J lost 7; bases outside the gene matches: 8. The CDR3 has 15 residues.

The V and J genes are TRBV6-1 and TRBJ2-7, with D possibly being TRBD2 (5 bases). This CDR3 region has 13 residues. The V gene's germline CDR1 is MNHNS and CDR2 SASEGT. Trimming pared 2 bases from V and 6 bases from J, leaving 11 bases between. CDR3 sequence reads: CASSESRSGEQYF. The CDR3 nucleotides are TGTGCCAGCAGTGAATCAAGAAGCGGCGAGCAGTACTTC.

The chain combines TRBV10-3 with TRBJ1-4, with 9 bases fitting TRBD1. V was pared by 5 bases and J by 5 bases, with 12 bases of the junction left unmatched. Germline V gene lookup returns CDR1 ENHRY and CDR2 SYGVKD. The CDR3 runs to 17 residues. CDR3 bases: TGTGCCATCAGTAAGGGGAGAGGACAGGGGAGCAATGAAAAACTGTTTTTT. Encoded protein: CAISKGRGQGSNEKLFF.

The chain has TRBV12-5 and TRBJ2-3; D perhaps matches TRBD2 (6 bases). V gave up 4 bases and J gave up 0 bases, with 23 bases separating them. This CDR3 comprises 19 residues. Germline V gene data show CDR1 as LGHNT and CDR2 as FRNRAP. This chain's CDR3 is CASGSGGIMSRESTDTQYF. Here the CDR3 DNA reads TGTGCTAGTGGTTCGGGCGGGATAATGTCCCGGGAAAGCACAGATACGCAGTATTTT.

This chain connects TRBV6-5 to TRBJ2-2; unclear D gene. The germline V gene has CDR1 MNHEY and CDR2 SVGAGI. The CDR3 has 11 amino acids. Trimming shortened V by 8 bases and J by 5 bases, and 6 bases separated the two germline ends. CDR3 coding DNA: TGTGCCAGCGGGCGTACCGGGGAGCTGTTTTTT. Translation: CASGRTGELFF.

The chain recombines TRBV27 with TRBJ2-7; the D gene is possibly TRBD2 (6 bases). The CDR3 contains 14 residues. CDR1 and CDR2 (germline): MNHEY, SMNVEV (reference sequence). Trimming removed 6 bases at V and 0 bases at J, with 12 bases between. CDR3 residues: CASRERAGSYEQYF. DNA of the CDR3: TGTGCCAGCAGAGAGAGAGCGGGCTCCTACGAGCAGTACTTC.

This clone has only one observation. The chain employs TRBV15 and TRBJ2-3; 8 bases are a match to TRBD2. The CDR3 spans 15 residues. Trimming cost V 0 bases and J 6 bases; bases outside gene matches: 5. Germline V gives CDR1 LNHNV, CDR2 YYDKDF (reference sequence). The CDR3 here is CATSRDGASGDTQYF. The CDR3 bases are TGTGCCACCAGCAGAGATGGGGCTAGCGGGGATACGCAGTATTTT.

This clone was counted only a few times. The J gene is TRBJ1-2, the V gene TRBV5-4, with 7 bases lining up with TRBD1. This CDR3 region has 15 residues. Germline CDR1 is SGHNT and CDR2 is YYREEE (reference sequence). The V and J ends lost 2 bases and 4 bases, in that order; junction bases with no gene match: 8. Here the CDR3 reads CASSFDRVSSYGYTF. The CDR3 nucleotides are TGTGCCAGCAGCTTCGACAGGGTATCCTCCTATGGCTACACCTTC.

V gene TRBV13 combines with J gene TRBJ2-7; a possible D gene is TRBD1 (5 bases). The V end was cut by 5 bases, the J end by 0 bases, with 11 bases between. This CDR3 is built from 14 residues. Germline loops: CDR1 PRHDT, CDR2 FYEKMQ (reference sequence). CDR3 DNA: TGTGCCAGCAGCCCGAAGGACATCTCCTACGAGCAGTACTTC. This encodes CASSPKDISYEQYF.

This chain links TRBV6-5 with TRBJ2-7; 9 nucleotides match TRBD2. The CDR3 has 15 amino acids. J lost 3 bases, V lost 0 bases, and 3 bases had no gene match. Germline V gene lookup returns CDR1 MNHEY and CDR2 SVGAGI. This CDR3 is CASSYSTSGDYEQYF. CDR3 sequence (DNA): TGTGCCAGCAGTTACTCGACTAGCGGTGACTACGAGCAGTACTTC.

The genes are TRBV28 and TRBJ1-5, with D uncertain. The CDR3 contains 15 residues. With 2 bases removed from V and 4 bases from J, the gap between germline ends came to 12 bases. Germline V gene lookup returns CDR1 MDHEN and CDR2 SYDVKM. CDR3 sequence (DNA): TGTGCCAGCAGTTTAGTATTGACAAAAAATCAGCCCCAGCATTTT. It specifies CASSLVLTKNQPQHF.

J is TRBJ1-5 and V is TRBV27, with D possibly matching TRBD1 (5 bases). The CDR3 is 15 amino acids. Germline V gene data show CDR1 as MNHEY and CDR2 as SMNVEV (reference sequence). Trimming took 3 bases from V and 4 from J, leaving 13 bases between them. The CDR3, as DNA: TGTGCCAGCAGTTTGTGGGGGGTTGGGAATCAGCCCCAGCATTTT. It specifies CASSLWGVGNQPQHF.

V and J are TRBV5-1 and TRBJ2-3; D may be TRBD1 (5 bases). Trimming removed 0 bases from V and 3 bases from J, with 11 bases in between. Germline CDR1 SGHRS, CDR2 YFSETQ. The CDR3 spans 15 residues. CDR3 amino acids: CASSLDQGRTDTQYF. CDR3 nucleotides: TGCGCCAGCAGCTTGGATCAGGGAAGGACAGATACGCAGTATTTT.

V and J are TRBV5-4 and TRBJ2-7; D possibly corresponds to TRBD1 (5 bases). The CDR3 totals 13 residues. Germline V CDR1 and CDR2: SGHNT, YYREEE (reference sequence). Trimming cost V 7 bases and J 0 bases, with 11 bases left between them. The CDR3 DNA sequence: TGTGCCAGCGAAGACAGAAGCTCCTACGAGCAGTACTTC. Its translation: CASEDRSSYEQYF. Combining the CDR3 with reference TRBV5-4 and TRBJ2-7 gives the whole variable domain ETGVTQSPTHLIKTRGQQVTLRCSSQSGHNTVSWYQQALGQGPQFIFQYYREEENGRGNFPPRFSGLQFPNYSSELNVNALELDDSALYLCASEDRSSYEQYFGPGTRLTVT.

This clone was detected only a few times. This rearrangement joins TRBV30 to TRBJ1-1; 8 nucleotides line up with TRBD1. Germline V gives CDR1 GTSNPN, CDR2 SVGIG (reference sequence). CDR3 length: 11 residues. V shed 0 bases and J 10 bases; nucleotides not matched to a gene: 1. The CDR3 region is CAWSVDRGAFF. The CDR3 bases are TGTGCCTGGAGTGTTGACAGGGGAGCTTTCTTT.

The CDR3 region has the DNA TGTGCCAGCAGTGAATTGGAGGAGACCCAGTACTTC. It codes for CASSELEETQYF. The rearrangement uses TRBV6-1 and TRBJ2-5, with D hard to call. This CDR3 contains 12 residues. Trimming stripped 2 bases from V and 5 bases from J, with 6 bases between. CDR1 is MNHNS and CDR2 is SASEGT in the germline V gene.

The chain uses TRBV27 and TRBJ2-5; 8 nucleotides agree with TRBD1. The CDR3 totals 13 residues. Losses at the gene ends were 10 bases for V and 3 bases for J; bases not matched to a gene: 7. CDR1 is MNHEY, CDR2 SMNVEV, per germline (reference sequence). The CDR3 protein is CATLDRVKETQYF. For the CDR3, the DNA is TGTGCCACACTGGACAGGGTTAAAGAGACCCAGTACTTC.